This section outlines one TCR beta chain sequence together with its context. The antigen remains undetermined. CDR1 and CDR2 from the germline V gene are MNHNS and SASEGT. V was cut by 4 bases and J by 7 bases, with 8 bases left in between. The CDR3 loop spans 12 amino acids. The PCR ran on 60 Vbeta and 13 Jbeta primers. Only in-frame clones appear in the TCRdb table, and some are missing; sequencing was by immunoSEQ multiplex PCR. This sample has 150,000 to 200,000 clones, with approximately 78% found just once. The entry originates in a study of cytomegalovirus exposure and HLA in healthy donors. The study, taken as a whole, reports: In a later analysis, HLA-associated beta chains showed higher expansion and lower generation probabilities than comparable chains. In a later analysis, several top co-occurrence clusters appeared linked to parvovirus B19, influenza, CMV and Epstein-Barr virus.

Specimen: PBMCs. V gene TRBV6-1 combines with J gene TRBJ2-1, with D perhaps TRBD1 (6 bases). The receptor's source is a human donor in good health. The CDR3: CASSGRGNEQFF. In DNA, the CDR3 is TGTGCCAGCAGTGGCAGGGGTAATGAGCAGTTCTTC.